Below are 29 T cell receptor beta chains sequenced from a single sample in a study of a mutant IDH1 vaccine in newly diagnosed glioma. Assay used: immunoSEQ multiplex PCR; TCRdb lists only in-frame clones, some missing. The sample carries about 56,000 clones, around 85% recorded once. Indicated time point: week 35, safety follow-up. Doses consisted of 300 ug of mutant IDH1 20-mer peptide each, paired with topical imiquimod. No antigen has been assigned to these receptors. Sequencing used PBMCs, obtained from a glioma patient whose treatment included an IDH1 peptide vaccine. All receptors come from a man aged 40-55 years with glioma.

This clone appeared a single time. This chain's CDR3 is CASSALILKTSGNYEQYF. The CDR3 DNA follows: TGTGCCAGCAGCGCCCTAATTCTCAAGACTAGCGGGAACTACGAGCAGTACTTC. V usage is TRBV9 and J usage is TRBJ2-7, with TRBD2 matching 11 bases. Germline assignment: CDR1 SGDLS and CDR2 YYNGEE. This CDR3 contains 18 residues. Trimming at V came to 3 bases and at J to 3 bases, leaving 14 bases not matched to a gene.

This clone was seen a single time. The chain's CDR3 is CASSYGSRGHDQPQHF. CDR3 sequence (DNA): TGTGCCAGCAGTTACGGGTCCAGGGGGCACGATCAGCCCCAGCATTTT. The chain links TRBV6-6 to TRBJ1-5, with 8 bases identical to TRBD1. V lost 2 bases to trimming and J lost 5 bases; unmatched junction nucleotides: 8. Germline V lookup: CDR1 MNHNY, CDR2 SVGAGI (reference sequence). The CDR3 runs 16 residues.

This clone was seen only a few times. This sequence joins TRBV19 and TRBJ2-7; no firm D call. CDR3 length equals 13 residues. Germline CDR1 reads LNHDA; CDR2 reads SQIVND (reference sequence). The germline V and J ends were trimmed by 5 bases and 3 bases, with 11 bases remaining between them. CDR3 DNA: TGTGCCAGTAGTCCCGAAGGATTCTACGAGCAGTACTTC. Protein product: CASSPEGFYEQYF. Variable domain in full (rest from reference TRBV19 and TRBJ2-7): DGGITQSPKYLFRKEGQNVTLSCEQNLNHDAMYWYRQDPGQGLRLIYYSQIVNDFQKGDIAEGYSVSREKKESFPLTVTSAQKNPTAFYLCASSPEGFYEQYFGPGTRLTVT.

V and J are TRBV10-3 and TRBJ2-7; 7 bases align to TRBD1. The CDR3 loop spans 13 amino acids. With 6 bases clipped from V and 5 bases from J, the junction kept 7 bases outside the gene matches. Germline V CDR1 and CDR2: ENHRY, SYGVKD. CDR3 in amino acids: CAISRQGRDEQYF. For the CDR3, the DNA is TGTGCCATCAGCCGACAGGGAAGAGACGAGCAGTACTTC.

V is TRBV28 and J is TRBJ1-2, with D unclear. Trimming removed 6 bases from V and 3 bases from J, with 14 bases in between. Germline CDR1 reads MDHEN; CDR2 reads SYDVKM. The CDR3 is made up of 14 amino acids. Here the CDR3 DNA reads TGTGCCAGCAGCCAATCCCAGGACTACTATGGCTACACCTTC. Translating gives CASSQSQDYYGYTF.

V usage is TRBV14 and J usage is TRBJ2-4; D is ambiguous. V was cut by 1 base and J by 8 bases, with 9 bases left in between. Germline CDR1 and CDR2: SGHDN and FVKESK. The CDR3 runs to 13 residues. The DNA for the CDR3 is TGTGCCAGCAGCCAAGTAGTCGGCCACATTCAGTACTTC. This codes for CASSQVVGHIQYF.

The rearrangement links TRBV5-1 to TRBJ2-2; D is unclear. The CDR3 extends over 12 amino acids. Germline lookup yields CDR1 SGHRS and CDR2 YFSETQ. The germline V and J ends were trimmed by 6 bases and 1 base, with 4 bases remaining between them. The CDR3 loop reads CASIRNTGELFF. Here the CDR3 DNA reads TGCGCCAGCATTAGGAACACCGGGGAGCTGTTTTTT.

By sample share, this clone is medium-sized. One end of the junction does not line up with germline, which may come from a read error. The chain links TRBV2 to TRBJ2-6; D call uncertain. This CDR3 comprises 13 residues. Germline V gene data show CDR1 as SNHLY and CDR2 as FYNNEI. As DNA, the CDR3 is TGTGCCAGCAGTTATTCTGAGGCCAACGTCCTGACTTTC. Translation gives CASSYSEANVLTF.

V gene TRBV28 combines with J gene TRBJ2-3, with TRBD1 matching over 8 bases. The V gene end was trimmed by 5 bases and the J gene end by 4 bases; junction bases not matched to a gene: 8. Germline V lookup: CDR1 MDHEN, CDR2 SYDVKM. The CDR3 sequence is 15 residues long. In nucleotides, the CDR3 is TGTGCCAGCAGTGAACAGGGGGTAGATCCAGATACGCAGTATTTT. Its translation is CASSEQGVDPDTQYF.

The CDR3 coding sequence is TGCAGCGCCTCCGGGACAGCTGTTGACTATTCTGGCTACACCTTC. Translated: CSASGTAVDYSGYTF. The gene calls are TRBV29-1 and TRBJ1-2, with 7 bases fitting TRBD1. Trimming cost V 7 bases and J 7 bases; bases outside gene matches: 18. This CDR3 contains 15 residues. CDR1 is SQVTM and CDR2 is ANQGSEA in the germline V gene.

This chain links TRBV4-2 with TRBJ2-7; D unclear. Germline CDR1 and CDR2: LGHNA and YNFKEQ. Deletions cut 0 bases from V and 2 bases from J, with 11 bases between. This CDR3 comprises 15 residues. The CDR3 DNA is TGTGCCAGCAGCCAAGATCCAGCGCCCACCTACGAGCAGTACTTC. Its protein product is CASSQDPAPTYEQYF.

The J gene is TRBJ2-7, the V gene TRBV14, with 9 positions matching TRBD1. J lost 2 bases, V lost 2 bases, and 4 bases had no gene match. The CDR3 consists of 15 residues. The germline V gene encodes CDR1 SGHDN and CDR2 FVKESK. CDR3 sequence: CASSQYRTGAYEQYF. CDR3 DNA sequence: TGTGCCAGCAGCCAATATCGGACAGGGGCCTACGAGCAGTACTTC.

The chain is built from TRBV9 and TRBJ1-1; D remains ambiguous. CDR3 size: 15 residues. Trimming left V 0 bases short and J 2 bases short, with 11 bases between. Germline V gives CDR1 SGDLS, CDR2 YYNGEE. The CDR3 DNA reads as TGTGCCAGCAGCGTAGATTTTCGGGCTAACACTGAAGCTTTCTTT. Protein product: CASSVDFRANTEAFF.

The chain combines TRBV15 with TRBJ2-7; tentative D call: TRBD1 (5 bases). The CDR3 extends over 12 amino acids. CDR1 and CDR2 from the germline V gene are LNHNV and YYDKDF (reference sequence). Trimming stripped 8 bases from V and 3 bases from J, with 11 bases between. CDR3 amino acids: CATGDSYYEQYF. For the CDR3, the DNA is TGTGCCACCGGCGACAGTTACTACGAGCAGTACTTC.

V and J are TRBV2 and TRBJ1-1, with D possibly TRBD1 on 5 matching bases. The V and J ends lost 7 bases and 4 bases respectively, with 13 bases between them. The CDR3 runs to 13 residues. The germline CDR1 and CDR2 sequences are SNHLY and FYNNEI. CDR3 residues: CASTGTTGTEAFF. The CDR3 DNA reads as TGTGCCAGCACTGGGACGACCGGCACTGAAGCTTTCTTT.

The chain combines TRBV7-9 with TRBJ2-3; TRBD2 matches at 8 bases. The CDR3 spans 15 residues. Germline V gene sequence: CDR1 SEHNR, CDR2 FQNEAQ (reference sequence). The trim removed 4 bases at V and 6 bases at J, leaving 9 bases unmatched. The CDR3 reads CASSSQAGDRDTQYF. The CDR3 region has the DNA TGTGCCAGCAGCTCTCAAGCGGGAGATCGGGATACGCAGTATTTT.

J is TRBJ2-7 and V is TRBV7-2, with TRBD2 identical over 9 bases. From germline, CDR1 is SGHTA and CDR2 FQGNSA. This CDR3 comprises 14 residues. The V and J ends lost 5 bases and 6 bases, in that order; junction bases with no gene match: 8. The chain's CDR3 is CASSIPGLASEQYF. The CDR3 DNA sequence: TGTGCCAGCAGCATACCGGGACTAGCCAGCGAGCAGTACTTC.

This sequence joins TRBV5-6 and TRBJ2-5, with D perhaps TRBD1 (6 bases). The CDR3 covers 14 residues. Trimming shortened V by 2 bases and J by 7 bases, and 15 bases separated the two germline ends. Germline CDR1 and CDR2: SGHDT and YYEEEE. Written as DNA, the CDR3 is TGTGCCAGCAGCTTTTACCCCCCCAGGGGGACCCAGTACTTC. This gives the protein CASSFYPPRGTQYF.

The gene calls are TRBV5-6 and TRBJ2-3, with D perhaps TRBD2 (5 bases). Germline-derived CDR1 and CDR2 are SGHDT and YYEEEE. V shed 2 bases and J shed 1 base, with 5 bases lying between them. CDR3 size: 13 residues. As DNA, the CDR3 is TGTGCCAGCAGCTTTAGCGGCACAGATACGCAGTATTTT. Its translation: CASSFSGTDTQYF. The full variable domain, completed using reference TRBV5-6 and TRBJ2-3, is DAGVTQSPTHLIKTRGQQVTLRCSPKSGHDTVSWYQQALGQGPQFIFQYYEEEERQRGNFPDRFSGHQFPNYSSELNVNALLLGDSALYLCASSFSGTDTQYFGPGTRLTVL.

This clone was found a few times. The rearrangement joins TRBV5-1 to TRBJ2-1; TRBD2 aligns across 7 bases. The V segment lost 4 bases and the J segment 0 bases; nucleotides outside the gene matches: 13. Germline V gene data show CDR1 as SGHRS and CDR2 as YFSETQ. This CDR3 contains 18 residues. CDR3 in DNA: TGCGCCAGCAGCCCCGGGGCTAGCGGAACCTCCTCCTACAATGAGCAGTTCTTC. It yields the protein CASSPGASGTSSYNEQFF.

Written as DNA, the CDR3 is TGTGCCAGCAGCTTAGGAGCAGCGGGAGAGGGTGAGCAGTTCTTC. Protein: CASSLGAAGEGEQFF. The rearrangement links TRBV7-9 to TRBJ2-1; 8 bases agree with TRBD2. The junction had 8 bases not matched to a gene; V was cut back by 1 base and J by 9 bases. From germline, CDR1 is SEHNR and CDR2 FQNEAQ (reference sequence). The CDR3 totals 15 residues.

The CDR3: CSVAAALSYEQYF. The CDR3 DNA sequence: TGCAGCGTTGCGGCAGCGCTCTCCTACGAGCAGTACTTC. V usage is TRBV29-1 and J usage is TRBJ2-7, with D unclear. This CDR3 is 13 amino acids long. Trimming pared 4 bases from V and 0 bases from J, leaving 10 bases between. Germline assignment: CDR1 SQVTM and CDR2 ANQGSEA.

The V and J genes are TRBV6-1 and TRBJ2-5; maybe TRBD2 (6 bases). Germline lookup yields CDR1 MNHNS and CDR2 SASEGT. V was trimmed by 6 bases and J by 5 bases, leaving 10 bases between them. This CDR3 spans 12 amino acids. The CDR3 is CASSAGRETQYF. CDR3 DNA sequence: TGTGCCAGCAGCGCAGGGAGGGAGACCCAGTACTTC.

The gene calls are TRBV7-2 and TRBJ2-3, with 7 bases fitting TRBD2. Germline CDR1 is SGHTA and CDR2 is FQGNSA. The CDR3 totals 13 residues. The trim removed 5 bases at V and 14 bases at J, leaving 13 bases unmatched. CDR3 residues: CASSHPTSVSPYF. DNA of the CDR3: TGTGCCAGCAGCCACCCCACTAGCGTTTCCCCGTATTTT.

This chain uses TRBV6-1 with TRBJ2-7; no definite D call. Germline CDR1 reads MNHNS; CDR2 reads SASEGT. The CDR3 runs to 13 residues. With 8 bases removed from V and 3 bases from J, the gap between germline ends came to 14 bases. DNA of the CDR3: TGTGCCAGCGCCAAACCGCCAGGCTACGAGCAGTACTTC. Encoded protein: CASAKPPGYEQYF.

This clone is deemed medium-sized. The chain has TRBV6-5 and TRBJ1-2, with 7 bases matching TRBD1. The CDR3 has 15 residues. J was trimmed by 2 bases and V by 0 bases; bases with no gene match: 3. Germline CDR1 reads MNHEY; CDR2 reads SVGAGI. This chain's CDR3 is CASSYSWDSNYGYTF. Written as DNA, the CDR3 is TGTGCCAGCAGTTACTCGTGGGACAGCAACTATGGCTACACCTTC.

J is TRBJ2-7 and V is TRBV6-5, with D hard to call. V lost 2 bases, J lost 7 bases, and 6 bases lay in between. The germline V gene has CDR1 MNHEY and CDR2 SVGAGI. The CDR3 spans 11 residues. The CDR3 sequence: CASSYLGEQYF. The CDR3 DNA follows: TGTGCCAGCAGTTACCTCGGTGAGCAGTACTTC.

The gene calls are TRBV19 and TRBJ2-7, with 13 bases fitting TRBD2. V gave up 5 bases and J gave up 4 bases; unmatched junction bases: 5. This CDR3 comprises 15 residues. CDR1 LNHDA and CDR2 SQIVND come from the germline V gene (reference sequence). The CDR3 nucleotides are TGTGCCAGTAGTGCGGGACTAGCGGGGAATTACGAGCAGTACTTC. Its protein is CASSAGLAGNYEQYF.

This clone was found once. The chain carries TRBV27 and TRBJ2-2, with 8 bases identical to TRBD2. The CDR3 spans 16 residues. Per the germline V gene, CDR1 is MNHEY and CDR2 is SMNVEV (reference sequence). Trimming removed 2 bases from V and 10 bases from J; junction bases left unmatched: 12. This chain's CDR3 is CASSLPGLGQPQELFF. The DNA for the CDR3 is TGTGCCAGCAGTTTACCGGGACTAGGACAACCCCAGGAGCTGTTTTTT.